Described below is a single TCR beta chain sequence and its context. The cohort comprised adults aged about 18 to 100 years residing in about 25 US areas. Cohorts were assigned according to the clinical history that participants reported. The sample originates from a study of blood T cell repertoires in COVID-19. The protocol was immunoSEQ multiplex PCR, while the TCRdb copy is restricted to in-frame clones and leaves out a portion. The data contain fewer than 300,000 clones, 90% of them singletons. V dropped 7 bases and J dropped 6; count of bases not matched to a gene: 4. The germline V gene has CDR1 SNHLY and CDR2 FYNNEI. This CDR3 region has 14 residues.

The TCR originated in a woman aged 30 to 39 who had recovered from COVID-19. The rearrangement uses TRBV2 and TRBJ2-1; TRBD2 matches 12 bases. Sequenced material: PBMCs or T cells enriched from blood (not recorded which). Written as DNA, the CDR3 is TGTGCCAGCACCGCGACTAGCGGGAGCAATGAGCAGTTCTTC. Translation gives CASTATSGSNEQFF.